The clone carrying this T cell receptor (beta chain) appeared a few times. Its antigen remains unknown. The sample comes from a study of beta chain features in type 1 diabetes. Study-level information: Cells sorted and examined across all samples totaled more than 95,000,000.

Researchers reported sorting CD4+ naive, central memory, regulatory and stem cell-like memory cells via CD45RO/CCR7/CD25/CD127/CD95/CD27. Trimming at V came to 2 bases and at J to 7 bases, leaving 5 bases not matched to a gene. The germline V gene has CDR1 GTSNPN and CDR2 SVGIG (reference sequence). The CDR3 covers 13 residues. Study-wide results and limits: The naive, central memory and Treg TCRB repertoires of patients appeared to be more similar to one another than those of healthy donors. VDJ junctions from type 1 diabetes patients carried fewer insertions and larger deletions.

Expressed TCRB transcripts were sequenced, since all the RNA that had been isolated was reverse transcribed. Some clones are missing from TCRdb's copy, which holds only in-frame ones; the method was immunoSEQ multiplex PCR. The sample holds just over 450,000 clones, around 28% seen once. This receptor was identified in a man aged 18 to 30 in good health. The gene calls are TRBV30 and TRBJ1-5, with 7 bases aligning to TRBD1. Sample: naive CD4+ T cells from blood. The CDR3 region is CAWSLQGKQPQHF. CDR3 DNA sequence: TGTGCCTGGAGTTTACAGGGGAAACAGCCCCAGCATTTT.